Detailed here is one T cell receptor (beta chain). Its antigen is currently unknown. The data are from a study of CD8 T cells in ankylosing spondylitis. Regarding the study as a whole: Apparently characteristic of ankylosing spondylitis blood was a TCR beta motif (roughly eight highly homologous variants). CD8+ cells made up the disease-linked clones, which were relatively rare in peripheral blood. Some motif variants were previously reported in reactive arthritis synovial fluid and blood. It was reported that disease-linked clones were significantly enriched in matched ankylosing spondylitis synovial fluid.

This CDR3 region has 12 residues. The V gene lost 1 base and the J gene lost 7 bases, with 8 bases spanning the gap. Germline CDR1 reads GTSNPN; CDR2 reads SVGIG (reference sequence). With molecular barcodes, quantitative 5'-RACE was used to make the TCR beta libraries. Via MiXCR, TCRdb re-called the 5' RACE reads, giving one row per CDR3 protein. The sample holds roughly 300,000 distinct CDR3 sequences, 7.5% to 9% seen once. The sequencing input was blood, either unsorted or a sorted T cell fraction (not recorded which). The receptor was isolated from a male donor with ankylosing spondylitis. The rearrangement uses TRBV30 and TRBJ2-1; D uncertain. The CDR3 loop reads CAWSGPTNEQFF. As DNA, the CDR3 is TGTGCCTGGAGTGGACCAACTAATGAGCAGTTCTTC.